Listed below are T cell receptor beta chains from one sample, sequenced in a study of blood T cell repertoires in COVID-19. Produced via immunoSEQ multiplex PCR; TCRdb's table is partial and in-frame only. The sample has roughly 200,000 clones, about 91% seen once. The sample consisted of peripheral blood. These receptors all stem from a young woman with acute or convalescent COVID-19. The CDR3 runs from the conserved cysteine through the conserved F or W. Fields, in order: V gene, clone size, D gene, J gene, CDR3 protein, CDR3 DNA. A D gene is named only where the DNA matches it firmly. Some rows mark clone size as missing; the rest say once, few, many or name a class of expanded clone.

>TRBV18|.|.|TRBJ2-1
CASSPPSQNEQFF
TGTGCCAGCTCACCACCTAGCCAAAATGAGCAGTTCTTC
>TRBV25-1|few|.|TRBJ2-7
CASSREGDSYEQYF
TGTGCCAGCAGTCGTGAGGGCGATTCCTACGAGCAGTACTTC
>TRBV3-1/TRBV3-2|.|.|TRBJ1-2
CASLGTYPYYGYTF
TGTGCCAGCCTCGGGACATACCCGTACTATGGCTACACCTTC
>TRBV3-1/TRBV3-2|.|.|TRBJ1-6
CASSQGPNSPLHF
TGTGCCAGCAGCCAAGGGCCCAATTCACCCCTCCACTTT
>TRBV2|.|.|TRBJ1-3
CASSGSDRIGNTIYF
TGTGCCAGCAGTGGCAGTGATCGTATTGGAAACACCATATATTTT
>TRBV7-8|.|.|TRBJ2-2
CASSRNTGELFF
TGTGCCAGCAGTAGGAACACCGGGGAGCTGTTTTTT
>TRBV4-1|.|TRBD1|TRBJ2-5
CASSYHSGGAETQYF
TGCGCCAGCAGCTATCATTCAGGGGGAGCGGAGACCCAGTACTTC
>TRBV5-4|.|.|TRBJ2-5
CASSEDGGRGTQYF
TGTGCCAGCAGTGAAGACGGCGGAAGGGGGACCCAGTACTTC
>TRBV15|few|.|TRBJ2-7
CATSRDSLLDSEQYF
TGTGCCACCAGCAGAGATTCGCTGCTCGACTCCGAGCAGTACTTC
>TRBV6-5|.|.|TRBJ2-7
CASRHSGSYEQYF
TGTGCCAGCAGACACAGCGGTTCCTACGAGCAGTACTTC
>TRBV11-2|.|.|TRBJ1-4
CASSLQAGRDEKLFF
TGTGCCAGCAGCCTCCAGGCGGGGCGGGATGAAAAACTGTTTTTT
>TRBV2|.|.|TRBJ2-7
CASSVDYEQYF
TGTGCCAGCAGTGTAGATTACGAGCAGTACTTC
>TRBV5-6|.|TRBD1|TRBJ2-6
CASTDRRSGANVLTF
TGTGCCAGCACGGACAGGCGCTCTGGGGCCAACGTCCTGACTTTC
>TRBV5-4|.|.|TRBJ2-3
CASSFYSGTQYF
TGTGCCAGCAGCTTTTATTCGGGTACGCAGTATTTT